Below are 31 T cell receptor delta chains sequenced from a single sample in a study of gamma-delta chains in newborns, infants, children. TCRdb reprocessed the reads using CATT. The table shows approximately 5,000 delta-chain clones, with roughly 5.5% occurring only once. The sample taken for sequencing was blood. The receptors originated from a child who was a newborn, infant or young child, either healthy, febrile or measles-vaccinated (not recorded which).

Comments on this clone: Possible read error: a much larger clone is one base away. This CDR3 is also generated by other DNA sequences in the sample. The chain employs TRDV1 and TRDJ1, with D possibly matching TRDD3 (6 bases). The CDR3 runs 15 residues. Germline loops: CDR1 TSWWSYY, CDR2 QGS. V was pared by 9 bases and J by 7 bases, with 24 bases between. As DNA, the CDR3 is TGTGCTCTCGGCCTCCCCCTTACTGGGACTTGTAAACTCATCTTT. Its translation: CALGLPLTGTCKLIF.

The chain joins TRDV2 to TRDJ1, with 8 bases identical to TRDD3. The CDR3 loop spans 14 amino acids. The germline gives CDR1 GEAIGNYY, CDR2 EKD. J gave up 2 bases and V 2 bases, and 3 bases lay outside the gene matches. The CDR3 here is CACDRLGDTDKLIF. Here the CDR3 DNA reads TGTGCCTGTGACAGGTTGGGGGATACCGATAAACTCATCTTT.

The J gene is TRDJ3, the V gene TRDV2; D is uncertain. CDR1 is GEAIGNYY and CDR2 is EKD in the germline V gene. Deletions cut 0 bases from V and 2 bases from J, with 10 bases between. This CDR3 contains 17 residues. The chain's CDR3 is CACDTILNPWDTRQMFF. CDR3 nucleotide sequence: TGTGCCTGTGACACCATACTGAACCCCTGGGACACCCGACAGATGTTTTTC.

The sample holds a few counts of this clone. Being one base from a much bigger clone, this may be a read error. This specimen includes other DNA sequences encoding the same CDR3. The chain couples TRDV2 to TRDJ1; TRDD3 is a possible D gene (6 bases). CDR3 length: 15 amino acids. Germline CDR1 reads GEAIGNYY; CDR2 reads EKD. CDR3 nucleotides: TGTGCCTGTGACACTCTAGGGGATCACACCGATAAACTCATCTTC. This gives the protein CACDTLGDHTDKLIF.

On this clone itself: A much larger clone is a single base away; this may be a read error. The J gene is TRDJ1, the V gene TRDV2, with D perhaps matching TRDD3 (5 bases). Trimming left V 3 bases short and J 2 bases short, with 39 bases between. The CDR3 loop spans 23 amino acids. CDR1 is GEAIGNYY and CDR2 is EKD in the germline V gene. CDR3 sequence: CACDPLEGSQPRGGPRPTDKLIF. In DNA form, the CDR3 reads TGTGCCTGTGACCCATTGGAAGGCTCCCAACCTCGGGGGGGCCCGCGGCCTACCGATAAACTCATCTTT.

A few counts support this clone. V usage is TRDV2 and J usage is TRDJ3; D call uncertain. This CDR3 comprises 21 residues. V dropped 3 bases and J dropped 2 bases, with 25 bases sitting between them. From germline, CDR1 is GEAIGNYY and CDR2 EKD. As DNA, the CDR3 is TGTGCCTGTGACCCGACCCGTGGTGGGCCCCCAACCCCCTGGGACACCCGACAGATGTTTTTC. Translated, it gives CACDPTRGGPPTPWDTRQMFF.

The rearrangement links TRDV1 to TRDJ1; 11 bases are a match to TRDD3. Here the J gene came from matching the DNA to germline, since TCRdb omits it. Germline V gene sequence: CDR1 TSWWSYY, CDR2 QGS. The CDR3 is made up of 19 amino acids. V trimming: 3 bases; J trimming: 3 bases; junction bases outside the gene matches: 15. In DNA form, the CDR3 reads TGTGCTCTTGGGGACAAACACTTTTCTGGGGGATACTGGTCCGATAAACTCATCTTT. This encodes CALGDKHFSGGYWSDKLIF.

This clone occurred a few times. This is likely an artifact of a read error, given a far larger clone one base away. Other DNA sequences within the sample encode an identical CDR3. The chain joins TRDV2 to TRDJ3, with TRDD3 matching over 13 bases. This CDR3 is 22 amino acids long. V trimming: 0 bases; J trimming: 0 bases; junction bases outside the gene matches: 10. Germline V gene lookup returns CDR1 GEAIGNYY and CDR2 EKD. Here the CDR3 DNA reads TGTGCCTGTGACACCGTACTGGGGGATACGCGCCTGAGCTCCTGGGACACCCGACAGATGTTTTTC. This encodes CACDTVLGDTRLSSWDTRQMFF.

This clone was seen a few times. CDR3 DNA: TGTGCCTGTGACACCCTCCCGGACTGGGGGATTTCGGAGCAAAAACTCATCTTT. The encoded protein is CACDTLPDWGISEQKLIF. The chain is built from TRDV2 and TRDJ1; TRDD3 matches 10 bases. This CDR3 spans 18 amino acids. Germline V CDR1 and CDR2: GEAIGNYY, EKD. The ends lost 0 bases at V and 8 bases at J; junction bases unmatched: 17.

The chain couples TRDV2 to TRDJ3, with 11 bases matching TRDD3. V lost 2 bases and J lost 1; bases outside the gene matches: 3. Germline-derived CDR1 and CDR2 are GEAIGNYY and EKD. The CDR3 covers 18 residues. CDR3 DNA sequence: TGTGCCTGTGACAAGCTGGGGGATACTTCCTGGGACACCCGACAGATGTTTTTC. Amino acid sequence: CACDKLGDTSWDTRQMFF.

This clone was observed a few times. A much bigger clone sits one base away, suggesting this may be a read error. This chain joins TRDV2 and TRDJ1, with TRDD3 matching over 7 bases. There are 15 residues in the CDR3. Germline V gene data show CDR1 as GEAIGNYY and CDR2 as EKD. The J segment lost 10 bases and the V segment lost 3 bases, leaving 16 bases of the junction unmatched. As DNA, the CDR3 is TGTGCCTGTGACCTTGTTGGGGGACTCGGTGGTAGACTCATCTTT. Amino acids: CACDLVGGLGGRLIF.

This clone occurred a few times. The amino acid sequence in TCRdb belongs to a much larger clone and departs from this DNA's translation at residue 6, likely a sequencing read error; the sequence shown is translated from the DNA. The chain combines TRDV2 with TRDJ3, with 8 bases identical to TRDD3. From germline, CDR1 is GEAIGNYY and CDR2 EKD. Losses at the gene ends were 1 base for V and 0 bases for J; bases not matched to a gene: 4. The length of the CDR3 is 18 residues. The CDR3 DNA is TGTGCCTGTGACACTCGGGGGGATAGCTCCTGGGACACCCGACAGATGTTTTTC. Residues: CACDTRGDSSWDTRQMFF.

The V and J genes are TRDV1 and TRDJ1, with TRDD3 matching 11 bases. The J gene was missing in TCRdb and was found by matching the end of the DNA to germline. Looked up from germline, CDR1 is TSWWSYY and CDR2 is QGS. V gave up 0 bases and J gave up 3 bases; unmatched junction bases: 18. The CDR3 contains 21 residues. The DNA for the CDR3 is TGTGCTCTTGGGGAACTCGTACGAACTTTCAACTGGGGGATATACGCCGATAAACTCATCTTT. Its protein product is CALGELVRTFNWGIYADKLIF.

This clone was observed a few times. This may arise from a read error, as a much more abundant clone is one base away. The gene calls are TRDV2 and TRDJ1; D unclear. Germline CDR1 reads GEAIGNYY; CDR2 reads EKD. This CDR3 spans 15 amino acids. V was clipped by 3 bases and J by 1 base, with 14 bases between them. The DNA of the CDR3 is TGTGCCTGTGACCCCGTTACTGACCGCACCGATAAACTCATCTTT. Encoded protein: CACDPVTDRTDKLIF.

Details on this clone: The same CDR3 can be traced to other DNA sequences in this sample. The CDR3 DNA follows: TGTGCCTGTGACACCCTACTGGGGGATAAGAACTGGGACACCCGACAGATGTTTTTC. Encoded protein: CACDTLLGDKNWDTRQMFF. V is TRDV2 and J is TRDJ3; 11 bases agree with TRDD3. This CDR3 has 19 residues. The germline CDR1 and CDR2 sequences are GEAIGNYY and EKD. V gave up 0 bases and J gave up 3 bases; unmatched junction bases: 6.

This clone came up a few times. The rearrangement uses TRDV1 and TRDJ1; TRDD3 matches at 11 bases. The V gene end was trimmed by 2 bases and the J gene end by 2 bases; junction bases not matched to a gene: 34. The CDR3 totals 26 residues. Per the germline V gene, CDR1 is TSWWSYY and CDR2 is QGS. As DNA, the CDR3 is TGTGCTCTTGGGGAAGGGGGCTTCCCACCCATCTTTGAACTGGGGGATATTGTCTTAAGGACCGATAAACTCATCTTT. It is translated as CALGEGGFPPIFELGDIVLRTDKLIF.

This clone was seen a few times. This may arise from a read error, as a much more abundant clone is one base away. V gene TRDV2 combines with J gene TRDJ1; 10 bases map to TRDD3. Germline CDR1 and CDR2: GEAIGNYY and EKD. V shed 5 bases, J shed 4 bases, and the junction held 15 bases outside the gene matches. The CDR3 is 17 residues long. As DNA, the CDR3 is TGTGCCTGTGGCCCCCTGGGGGATATACCAGGGGACGATAAACTCATCTTT. Amino acid sequence: CACGPLGDIPGDDKLIF.

Within the sample, this clone is medium-sized (0.01 to 0.1%). The rearrangement joins TRDV2 to TRDJ3, with D tentatively TRDD3 (5 bases). Germline CDR1 and CDR2: GEAIGNYY and EKD. The V end was cut by 0 bases, the J end by 0 bases, with 17 bases between. CDR3 length: 20 residues. The DNA of the CDR3 is TGTGCCTGTGACACCGGTTGGGGCTCTTCAAGCTCCTGGGACACCCGACAGATGTTTTTC. It codes for CACDTGWGSSSSWDTRQMFF.

This clone was seen a few times. The rearrangement links TRDV2 to TRDJ1; 12 bases line up with TRDD3. CDR1 and CDR2 from the germline V gene are GEAIGNYY and EKD. CDR3 length: 19 residues. V gave up 0 bases and J gave up 3 bases; unmatched junction bases: 13. CDR3 nucleotides: TGTGCCTGTGACACCCTTCCGGCACTGGGGGATACTTACGCCGATAAACTCATCTTT. Translated, it gives CACDTLPALGDTYADKLIF.

The chain combines TRDV2 with TRDJ2; 7 nucleotides align to TRDD3. TCRdb supplies no J gene; here it was assigned by aligning the nucleotide sequence to germline. V dropped 0 bases and J dropped 0; count of bases not matched to a gene: 18. Per germline, CDR1 GEAIGNYY and CDR2 EKD. There are 21 residues in the CDR3. As DNA, the CDR3 is TGTGCCTGTGACACCGTAGCGGGCTGGGGGCGAACCCCGGCTTTGACAGCACAACTCTTCTTT. This encodes CACDTVAGWGRTPALTAQLFF.

Points on this clone: This DNA's translation and the protein TCRdb lists, from a much larger clone, do not match at residue 15, likely due to a read error; the protein shown is translated from the DNA. The rearrangement uses TRDV2 and TRDJ3, with D possibly being TRDD3 (5 bases). The CDR3 is 18 amino acids. Looked up from germline, CDR1 is GEAIGNYY and CDR2 is EKD. The CDR3 is CACDTAVGLSWDTRRMFF. As DNA, the CDR3 is TGTGCCTGTGACACCGCGGTGGGGCTCTCCTGGGACACCCGACGGATGTTTTTC.

Points on this clone: At one boundary the junction diverges from the germline segment, which might be a read error. This CDR3 is also generated by other DNA sequences in the sample. The CDR3 region is CACDTAGGVPWDTRQMFF. The CDR3 DNA is TGCGCCTGTGACACCGCTGGGGGAGTCCCCTGGGACACCCGACAGATGTTTTTC. The V call is TRDV2, the J call TRDJ3; 8 nucleotides line up with TRDD3. Looked up from germline, CDR1 is GEAIGNYY and CDR2 is EKD. This CDR3 is 18 amino acids long.

In regard to this clone: Being one base from a much bigger clone, this may be a read error. The CDR3 bases are TGTGCCTGTGCGCCACTGGGGGATGCGTACACCGATAAACCCATCTTT. It is translated as CACAPLGDAYTDKPIF. The V call is TRDV2, the J call TRDJ1; TRDD3 aligns across 10 bases. Germline CDR1 is GEAIGNYY and CDR2 is EKD. This CDR3 contains 16 residues.

The gene calls are TRDV1 and TRDJ1; 10 positions agree with TRDD3. No J gene was available from TCRdb, and it was assigned here by a germline match of the DNA. Looked up from germline, CDR1 is TSWWSYY and CDR2 is QGS. Trimming took 2 bases from V and 2 from J; bases not matched to a gene: 17. The length of the CDR3 is 20 residues. The CDR3 sequence: CALGEVPLWGLLGDTDKLIF. The CDR3 nucleotides read TGTGCTCTTGGGGAAGTTCCCCTTTGGGGCCTACTGGGGGATACCGATAAACTCATCTTT.

This clone was found a few times. The genes are TRDV1 and TRDJ1; 13 bases fit TRDD3. The CDR3 consists of 21 residues. The germline V gene encodes CDR1 TSWWSYY and CDR2 QGS. Germline trimming cut 1 base from V and 0 bases from J; bases unmatched to any gene: 14. As DNA, the CDR3 is TGTGCTCTTGGGGAACCCCTAGCCAACTGGGGGATACGGGCGTACACCGATAAACTCATCTTT. It is translated as CALGEPLANWGIRAYTDKLIF.

This chain links TRDV2 with TRDJ1; D unresolved. TCRdb carries no J gene annotation; the J gene was assigned here by matching the DNA with germline. Trimming stripped 3 bases from V and 2 bases from J, with 24 bases between. This CDR3 region has 18 residues. The germline V gene encodes CDR1 GEAIGNYY and CDR2 EKD. The CDR3 loop is CACDQVPPRGADTDKLIF. The DNA for the CDR3 is TGTGCCTGTGACCAAGTACCCCCCCGAGGTGCTGATACCGATAAACTCATCTTT.

A word on this clone: The sample carries other DNA sequences with the same CDR3. The chain couples TRDV2 to TRDJ1; D not certain. The V and J ends lost 0 bases and 0 bases respectively, with 25 bases between them. Germline CDR1 and CDR2: GEAIGNYY and EKD. The length of the CDR3 is 20 residues. This CDR3 is CACDTVVAGRRVGYTDKLIF. CDR3 coding DNA: TGTGCCTGTGACACCGTGGTTGCGGGTAGAAGGGTTGGTTACACCGATAAACTCATCTTT.

This clone was observed a handful of times. A read error may explain this, as a much larger clone is one base away. The chain uses TRDV2 and TRDJ2; 9 bases align to TRDD3. Germline values: CDR1 GEAIGNYY, CDR2 EKD. This CDR3 has 14 residues. The junction had 5 bases not matched to a gene; V was cut back by 5 bases and J by 5 bases. CDR3 region: CACGSLGDTAQLFF. CDR3 in DNA: TGTGCCTGTGGCTCCCTGGGGGATACAGCACAACTCTTCTTT.

The rearrangement uses TRDV2 and TRDJ3, with 10 bases matching TRDD3. Germline CDR1 reads GEAIGNYY; CDR2 reads EKD. V shed 1 base and J 1 base; nucleotides not matched to a gene: 3. The CDR3 covers 18 residues. The CDR3 sequence is CACDTLGDISWDTRQMFF. DNA of the CDR3: TGTGCCTGTGACACGCTGGGGGATATTTCCTGGGACACCCGACAGATGTTTTTC.

Concerning this clone itself: A far larger clone is only one base removed, so a read error is likely. J is TRDJ1 and V is TRDV2; D ambiguous. The CDR3 has 15 residues. In germline, CDR1 is GEAIGNYY, CDR2 EKD. CDR3 bases: TGTGCCTGTGGCACCGTTGGCGTCCAGACCGATAAACTCATCTTT. It yields the protein CACGTVGVQTDKLIF.

This clone is labeled large. V usage is TRDV2 and J usage is TRDJ2, with 7 bases aligning to TRDD3. CDR3 length equals 15 residues. The junction had 1 base not matched to a gene; V was cut back by 0 bases and J by 1 base. Germline V CDR1 and CDR2: GEAIGNYY, EKD. CDR3 region: CACDTVGDLTAQLFF. The CDR3 DNA sequence: TGTGCCTGTGACACCGTGGGGGATTTGACAGCACAACTCTTCTTT.